This T cell receptor (beta chain) was sequenced for a study of blood T cell repertoires in COVID-19. Study details: The study drew acute and convalescent COVID-19 samples from the United States, Italy and Spain.

With 0 bases removed from V and 9 bases from J, the gap between germline ends came to 10 bases. The germline V gene encodes CDR1 KGHDR and CDR2 SFDVKD. The CDR3 has 14 amino acids. Cohort 3 donors counted as recovered after two negative PCRs, clearance, or resolved symptoms. Original processing notes: Amplification of reference gene primers provided the estimated nucleated cell counts. This table comes from immunoSEQ multiplex PCR, and its TCRdb copy is limited to in-frame clones, with some not included. The D gene and trimming were derived from the DNA, and the V and J assignments and clone size from that table. The sample carries around 450,000 clones, about nine tenths recorded once.

This sequence was found in a woman aged 18-30 years who had recovered from COVID-19. Sequenced material: PBMCs or T cells enriched from blood (not recorded which). The chain employs TRBV24-1 and TRBJ2-2, with D perhaps TRBD1 (5 bases). The CDR3 DNA reads TGTGCCACCAGTGATTTGTCAGACAGCCGGGAGCTGTTTTTT. Translating it yields CATSDLSDSRELFF.